This section outlines one T cell receptor (beta chain) sequence together with its context. Repertoires were generated with immunoSEQ multiplex PCR, while TCRdb's copy carries only in-frame clones and drops some. The sample lists roughly 290,000 clones, approximately 83% occurring once. CDR3 length: 17 residues. After removal of 3 bases from V and 4 bases from J, the junction contained 11 bases not matched to a gene. Germline values: CDR1 MDHEN, CDR2 SYDVKM. Recovered participants had two consecutive negative NP/OP PCR tests, healthcare professional clearance, or symptom resolution. The source of the sample is a study of blood T cell repertoires in COVID-19.

The chain combines TRBV28 with TRBJ1-1, with 10 bases aligning to TRBD1. This clonotype was obtained from a woman in her 30s who had recovered from COVID-19. The sequencing sample was made of PBMCs or T cells enriched from blood (not recorded which). CDR3 amino acids: CASSLYTGQGLFTEAFF. DNA of the CDR3: TGTGCCAGCAGTTTGTATACGGGACAGGGGTTATTCACTGAAGCTTTCTTT.